A selection of T cell receptor beta chains follows, all from one sample in a study of technical replicates of blood from several donors. Only in-frame clones appear in the TCRdb table, and some are missing; sequencing was by immunoSEQ multiplex PCR. The sample holds fewer than 45,000 clones, approximately 96% seen once. What was sequenced was T cells isolated from PBMCs. The receptors shown here come from a human donor in good health. CDR3s include the opening cysteine and the closing phenylalanine or tryptophan. Each record gives: D gene, clone size, CDR3 length, J gene, V gene, CDR3 DNA, CDR3 protein. D genes are given only for firm matches. The size of a clone is reported for some rows only, either as once, few or many, or as a class for expanded clones.

d_call: TRBD1; clone_size: .; cdr3_length: 15; j_call: TRBJ1-1; v_call: TRBV7-2; cdr3_nt: TGTGCCAGCAGCTTAGCGGGACAGGGGAACACTGAAGCTTTCTTT; cdr3_aa: CASSLAGQGNTEAFF
d_call: TRBD2; clone_size: few; cdr3_length: 18; j_call: TRBJ2-1; v_call: TRBV4-1; cdr3_nt: TGCGCCAGCAGCCAAGTTGACTTAGGGCTAGCGGGCGCTAATGAGCAGTTCTTC; cdr3_aa: CASSQVDLGLAGANEQFF
d_call: .; clone_size: .; cdr3_length: 14; j_call: TRBJ1-5; v_call: TRBV6-1; cdr3_nt: TGTGCCAGCTTGTTAGGGGGAAACAATCAGCCCCAGCATTTT; cdr3_aa: CASLLGGNNQPQHF
d_call: TRBD2; clone_size: .; cdr3_length: 15; j_call: TRBJ2-1; v_call: TRBV14; cdr3_nt: TGTGCCAGCAGCCTAGCGGGCTTGGTCTACAATGAGCAGTTCTTC; cdr3_aa: CASSLAGLVYNEQFF
d_call: .; clone_size: .; cdr3_length: 14; j_call: TRBJ1-3; v_call: TRBV4-3; cdr3_nt: TGCGCCAGCAGCCATGGACAATCTGGAAACACCATATATTTT; cdr3_aa: CASSHGQSGNTIYF
d_call: .; clone_size: .; cdr3_length: 14; j_call: TRBJ2-7; v_call: TRBV10-3; cdr3_nt: TGTGCCACCCGAGGGACGGGAGAAGGCTACGAGCAGTACTTC; cdr3_aa: CATRGTGEGYEQYF
d_call: .; clone_size: .; cdr3_length: 15; j_call: TRBJ2-2; v_call: TRBV9; cdr3_nt: TGTGCCAGCAGCGTAGATACGGGGGGACATAGGGAGCTGTTTTTT; cdr3_aa: CASSVDTGGHRELFF
d_call: .; clone_size: .; cdr3_length: 13; j_call: TRBJ1-1; v_call: TRBV6-1; cdr3_nt: TGTGCCAGCAGGGAGGGGGGGGGTTCGGGAGCTTTCTTT; cdr3_aa: CASREGGGSGAFF
d_call: .; clone_size: once; cdr3_length: 13; j_call: TRBJ1-1; v_call: TRBV5-6; cdr3_nt: TGTGCCAGCAGCTTAGCTACAGGGTTTGAAGCTTTCTTT; cdr3_aa: CASSLATGFEAFF
d_call: .; clone_size: .; cdr3_length: 14; j_call: TRBJ2-7; v_call: TRBV11-3; cdr3_nt: TGTGCCAGCAGCTTGCGGGATAAGGCCTACGAGCAGTACTTC; cdr3_aa: CASSLRDKAYEQYF
d_call: .; clone_size: .; cdr3_length: 14; j_call: TRBJ2-7; v_call: TRBV28; cdr3_nt: TGTGCCAGCAGTTTTGCGGGGAGCTCCTACGAGCAGTACTTC; cdr3_aa: CASSFAGSSYEQYF
d_call: .; clone_size: .; cdr3_length: 15; j_call: TRBJ1-3; v_call: TRBV11-2; cdr3_nt: TGTGCCAGCAGCTTAGATCTCCCCTCTGGAAACACCATATATTTT; cdr3_aa: CASSLDLPSGNTIYF
d_call: TRBD1; clone_size: .; cdr3_length: 13; j_call: TRBJ2-7; v_call: TRBV28; cdr3_nt: TGTGCCAGCAGGGGACAGGGGTTCAACGAGCAGTACTTC; cdr3_aa: CASRGQGFNEQYF
d_call: .; clone_size: .; cdr3_length: 13; j_call: TRBJ1-2; v_call: TRBV9; cdr3_nt: TGTGCCAGCAGCGTAGAAGCATACTATGGCTACACCTTC; cdr3_aa: CASSVEAYYGYTF
d_call: .; clone_size: .; cdr3_length: 14; j_call: TRBJ1-2; v_call: TRBV6-6; cdr3_nt: TGTGCCAGCAGTTACTCGCAGGGTAACTATGGCTACACCTTC; cdr3_aa: CASSYSQGNYGYTF
d_call: TRBD1; clone_size: .; cdr3_length: 15; j_call: TRBJ2-5; v_call: TRBV11-2; cdr3_nt: TGTGCCAGCAGCCGCGACACAGGGGGCTACGAGACCCAGTACTTC; cdr3_aa: CASSRDTGGYETQYF
d_call: TRBD1; clone_size: .; cdr3_length: 16; j_call: TRBJ1-5; v_call: TRBV18; cdr3_nt: TGTGCCAGCTCACCACCGGGGCAGGGGGCTAATCAGCCCCAGCATTTT; cdr3_aa: CASSPPGQGANQPQHF
d_call: .; clone_size: .; cdr3_length: 13; j_call: TRBJ2-3; v_call: TRBV6-5; cdr3_nt: TGTGCCAGCAGTGACGACTCCGCAGATACGCAGTATTTT; cdr3_aa: CASSDDSADTQYF
d_call: .; clone_size: .; cdr3_length: 12; j_call: TRBJ2-7; v_call: TRBV4-2; cdr3_nt: TGTGCCAGCAGCCATCAGGGATCCGAGCAGTACTTC; cdr3_aa: CASSHQGSEQYF
d_call: .; clone_size: once; cdr3_length: 13; j_call: TRBJ2-2; v_call: TRBV7-2; cdr3_nt: TGTGCCAGCAGCTTAGTTTTGAGCGGGGAGCTGTTTTTT; cdr3_aa: CASSLVLSGELFF
d_call: TRBD2; clone_size: .; cdr3_length: 15; j_call: TRBJ2-7; v_call: TRBV6-6; cdr3_nt: TGTGCCAGCACCCCCCGGACTAGCGGGGGCCTGGGGCAGTACTTC; cdr3_aa: CASTPRTSGGLGQYF
d_call: TRBD1; clone_size: .; cdr3_length: 14; j_call: TRBJ2-7; v_call: TRBV4-1; cdr3_nt: TGCGCCAGCAGCCAAGATGGCAGGGGGCAAGAGCAGTACTTC; cdr3_aa: CASSQDGRGQEQYF
d_call: TRBD1; clone_size: .; cdr3_length: 15; j_call: TRBJ2-3; v_call: TRBV7-9; cdr3_nt: TGTGCCAGCAGCTTTAGGCAGGGGGTCACAGATACGCAGTATTTT; cdr3_aa: CASSFRQGVTDTQYF
d_call: .; clone_size: .; cdr3_length: 16; j_call: TRBJ2-3; v_call: TRBV7-2; cdr3_nt: TGTGCCAGCAGCCGTCTGGGAGCGGGCCTCGCAGATACGCAGTATTTT; cdr3_aa: CASSRLGAGLADTQYF
d_call: .; clone_size: .; cdr3_length: 15; j_call: TRBJ2-7; v_call: TRBV9; cdr3_nt: TGTGCCAGCAGCGTAGTAAGCAAGTTGAGCGGCGAGCAGTACTTC; cdr3_aa: CASSVVSKLSGEQYF
d_call: .; clone_size: .; cdr3_length: 13; j_call: TRBJ2-7; v_call: TRBV28; cdr3_nt: TGTGCCAGCAGCGCTGCGGGGCTCTACGAGCAGTACTTC; cdr3_aa: CASSAAGLYEQYF
d_call: .; clone_size: .; cdr3_length: 14; j_call: TRBJ2-7; v_call: TRBV11-2; cdr3_nt: TGTGCCAGCAGCTTGAACTCCCACCAACTCGAGCAGTACTTC; cdr3_aa: CASSLNSHQLEQYF
d_call: .; clone_size: once; cdr3_length: 16; j_call: TRBJ2-3; v_call: TRBV4-3; cdr3_nt: TGCGCCAGCAGCCAAGTCGCCGACTATTACACAGATACGCAGTATTTT; cdr3_aa: CASSQVADYYTDTQYF
d_call: TRBD2; clone_size: .; cdr3_length: 15; j_call: TRBJ2-1; v_call: TRBV7-3; cdr3_nt: TGTGCCAGCAGCCCGGAGGGACTAGCCTACAATGAGCAGTTCTTC; cdr3_aa: CASSPEGLAYNEQFF
d_call: TRBD1; clone_size: .; cdr3_length: 14; j_call: TRBJ2-7; v_call: TRBV10-2; cdr3_nt: TGCGCCAGCAGTTTAGGGACAGGTACCAACGAGCAGTACTTC; cdr3_aa: CASSLGTGTNEQYF
d_call: .; clone_size: .; cdr3_length: 14; j_call: TRBJ2-5; v_call: TRBV5-4; cdr3_nt: TGTGCCAGCAGCTTGGAACTGTACCAAGAGACCCAGTACTTC; cdr3_aa: CASSLELYQETQYF
d_call: .; clone_size: .; cdr3_length: 12; j_call: TRBJ2-7; v_call: TRBV6-1; cdr3_nt: TGTGCCAGCATGCAGGGGCCGAACGAGCAGTACTTC; cdr3_aa: CASMQGPNEQYF
d_call: .; clone_size: .; cdr3_length: 15; j_call: TRBJ1-1; v_call: TRBV4-1; cdr3_nt: TGCGCCAGCAGCCACTACTATGAGGGGAACACTGAAGCTTTCTTT; cdr3_aa: CASSHYYEGNTEAFF
d_call: TRBD1; clone_size: .; cdr3_length: 16; j_call: TRBJ2-3; v_call: TRBV30; cdr3_nt: TGTGCCTGGAGTGTACTAGGCAGGGGGCGGACAGATACGCAGTATTTT; cdr3_aa: CAWSVLGRGRTDTQYF
d_call: .; clone_size: .; cdr3_length: 14; j_call: TRBJ2-7; v_call: TRBV9; cdr3_nt: TGTGCCAGCAGCGTAGGTGGGTCGGAGAGGGAGCAGTACTTC; cdr3_aa: CASSVGGSEREQYF
d_call: .; clone_size: .; cdr3_length: 12; j_call: TRBJ1-2; v_call: TRBV28; cdr3_nt: TGTGCCAGCAGTTCCCTCCGCGGTGGCTACACCTTC; cdr3_aa: CASSSLRGGYTF
d_call: TRBD1; clone_size: .; cdr3_length: 13; j_call: TRBJ2-5; v_call: TRBV29-1; cdr3_nt: TGCAGCCTTCGAGGACAGGGGGGGGAGACCCAGTACTTC; cdr3_aa: CSLRGQGGETQYF
d_call: TRBD1; clone_size: .; cdr3_length: 16; j_call: TRBJ2-4; v_call: TRBV25-1; cdr3_nt: TGTGCCAGCAGTGACACAGGGGTTGGAGCCAAAAACATTCAGTACTTC; cdr3_aa: CASSDTGVGAKNIQYF
d_call: .; clone_size: .; cdr3_length: 14; j_call: TRBJ1-5; v_call: TRBV9; cdr3_nt: TGTGCCAGCAGCCCCGGGACTTTCAATCAGCCCCAGCATTTT; cdr3_aa: CASSPGTFNQPQHF
d_call: TRBD2; clone_size: .; cdr3_length: 15; j_call: TRBJ2-7; v_call: TRBV7-2; cdr3_nt: TGTGCCAGCAGCACTTCACTAGCGGGAGTTGGCGAGCAGTACTTC; cdr3_aa: CASSTSLAGVGEQYF
d_call: .; clone_size: once; cdr3_length: 13; j_call: TRBJ2-7; v_call: TRBV19; cdr3_nt: TGTGCCAGTAGTATAGTACTATCCTACGAGCAGTACTTC; cdr3_aa: CASSIVLSYEQYF
d_call: TRBD1; clone_size: .; cdr3_length: 14; j_call: TRBJ2-3; v_call: TRBV5-1; cdr3_nt: TGCGCCAGCAGCTGGGGACAGATCACAGATACGCAGTATTTT; cdr3_aa: CASSWGQITDTQYF
d_call: TRBD1; clone_size: .; cdr3_length: 15; j_call: TRBJ1-5; v_call: TRBV9; cdr3_nt: TGTGCCAGCAGCGAAAGGGACAGGGGCAATCAGCCCCAGCATTTT; cdr3_aa: CASSERDRGNQPQHF
d_call: TRBD1; clone_size: .; cdr3_length: 13; j_call: TRBJ2-7; v_call: TRBV6-6; cdr3_nt: TGTGCCAGCAGTTATAACAGGGGGCGGGAGCAGTACTTC; cdr3_aa: CASSYNRGREQYF
d_call: .; clone_size: .; cdr3_length: 12; j_call: TRBJ1-3; v_call: TRBV30; cdr3_nt: TGTGCCTGGACAGGGTTTGGAAACACCATATATTTT; cdr3_aa: CAWTGFGNTIYF
d_call: TRBD2; clone_size: .; cdr3_length: 14; j_call: TRBJ2-5; v_call: TRBV6-6; cdr3_nt: TGTGCCAGCAGAGGGACTAGTTTTCGCGAGACCCAGTACTTC; cdr3_aa: CASRGTSFRETQYF
d_call: .; clone_size: .; cdr3_length: 15; j_call: TRBJ1-5; v_call: TRBV9; cdr3_nt: TGTGCCAGCAGCGTTATGGGCGCCAGCAATCAGCCCCAGCATTTT; cdr3_aa: CASSVMGASNQPQHF
d_call: .; clone_size: few; cdr3_length: 12; j_call: TRBJ1-2; v_call: TRBV11-2; cdr3_nt: TGTGCCAGCAGCTTTCCCGGGGATGGCTACACCTTC; cdr3_aa: CASSFPGDGYTF
d_call: TRBD1; clone_size: .; cdr3_length: 14; j_call: TRBJ2-7; v_call: TRBV27; cdr3_nt: TGTGCCAGCAGTAATAGTCCTACAGGGGTAGAGCAGTACTTC; cdr3_aa: CASSNSPTGVEQYF
d_call: .; clone_size: .; cdr3_length: 13; j_call: TRBJ2-2; v_call: TRBV19; cdr3_nt: TGTGCCAGTACCTTAACCGGGTCCCAGGAGCTGTTTTTT; cdr3_aa: CASTLTGSQELFF
d_call: .; clone_size: .; cdr3_length: 15; j_call: TRBJ1-4; v_call: TRBV15; cdr3_nt: TGTGCCACCAGTGTTCTTCAGGGGTCTAATGAAAAACTGTTTTTT; cdr3_aa: CATSVLQGSNEKLFF
d_call: .; clone_size: .; cdr3_length: 11; j_call: TRBJ2-7; v_call: TRBV20-1; cdr3_nt: TGCAGTGCTGGAGACAGCGCCGAGCAGTACTTC; cdr3_aa: CSAGDSAEQYF
d_call: TRBD1; clone_size: .; cdr3_length: 14; j_call: TRBJ1-1; v_call: TRBV7-9; cdr3_nt: TGTGCCAGCAGCTCAGAAAACAGGGGGCGAAAAGCTTTCTTT; cdr3_aa: CASSSENRGRKAFF
d_call: .; clone_size: .; cdr3_length: 15; j_call: TRBJ2-1; v_call: TRBV7-3; cdr3_nt: TGTGCCAGCAGTTCTCAGGGTATCCCCTACAATGAGCAGTTCTTC; cdr3_aa: CASSSQGIPYNEQFF
d_call: TRBD2; clone_size: .; cdr3_length: 14; j_call: TRBJ2-2; v_call: TRBV2; cdr3_nt: TGTGCCAGCACCAGCGGGGTGAACACCGGGGAGCTGTTTTTT; cdr3_aa: CASTSGVNTGELFF
d_call: .; clone_size: .; cdr3_length: 13; j_call: TRBJ1-2; v_call: TRBV30; cdr3_nt: TGTGCCTGGGGCCGACAGGTTAACTATGGCTACACCTTC; cdr3_aa: CAWGRQVNYGYTF
d_call: .; clone_size: .; cdr3_length: 14; j_call: TRBJ1-4; v_call: TRBV11-2; cdr3_nt: TGTGCCAGCAGCTTAGCAAGGACAGATGAAAAACTGTTTTTT; cdr3_aa: CASSLARTDEKLFF
d_call: TRBD1; clone_size: .; cdr3_length: 15; j_call: TRBJ2-3; v_call: TRBV6-1; cdr3_nt: TGTGCCAGCAGTGAGAGGCAGGGGGTAACAGATACGCAGTATTTT; cdr3_aa: CASSERQGVTDTQYF
d_call: TRBD1; clone_size: .; cdr3_length: 16; j_call: TRBJ1-4; v_call: TRBV5-1; cdr3_nt: TGCGCCAGCAGCGTAAATCTCGGGACAGTTAATGAAAAACTGTTTTTT; cdr3_aa: CASSVNLGTVNEKLFF